Sequencing of this T cell receptor (beta chain) was carried out in a study of shared clonotypes between healthy human individuals. Study context: Per-donor plates numbered three CD4 naive, three CD4 memory, two CD8 naive and one CD8 memory.

Data came from immunoSEQ multiplex PCR; TCRdb stores just in-frame clones and leaves some out. The sample has about 1 million clones, roughly 80% seen once. A note on this clone: The antigen remains unidentified.

The authors divided CD4+ cells into CD45RA+ naive and CD45RA-negative memory subsets. Study-wide results and limits: On the whole, naive subsets had larger estimated richness than memory subsets had.

Input material: memory CD4+ T cells sorted from blood. Subset here: CD45RA-negative fraction. The TCR comes from a man between 18 and 35 years old in good health.

The CDR3 is CASSQNSNQPQHF. CDR3 DNA: TGTGCCAGCAGTCAAAATAGCAATCAGCCCCAGCATTTT. The chain couples TRBV28 to TRBJ1-5, with D unclear. Trimming removed 5 bases at V and 0 bases at J, with 5 bases between. The germline gives CDR1 MDHEN, CDR2 SYDVKM. This CDR3 has 13 amino acids.